Below, 5 T cell receptor beta chains from the same sample are listed, as sequenced in a study of OX40 agonist ivuxolimab in advanced cancers. Profiled with immunoSEQ multiplex PCR; TCRdb holds only in-frame clones, not every one. The sample holds tens of thousands of clones; just over 90% are singletons and the top ten take more than 0.25%. Material: CD4+ or CD8+ T cells sorted from blood, obtained in a trial of the OX40 agonist ivuxolimab. The origin of the receptors is an adult with an advanced solid tumor such as melanoma, head and neck, liver or kidney cancer.

The rearrangement joins TRBV4-2 to TRBJ1-5; TRBD1 matches at 7 bases. Looked up from germline, CDR1 is LGHNA and CDR2 is YNFKEQ. The CDR3 runs 14 residues. V trimming: 5 bases; J trimming: 6 bases; junction bases outside the gene matches: 7. The CDR3 protein is CASSSDRVGQPQHF. The CDR3 DNA reads TGTGCCAGCAGCTCCGACAGGGTAGGTCAGCCCCAGCATTTT.

The V and J genes are TRBV6-1 and TRBJ2-5, with a possible D match to TRBD1 (6 bases). CDR3 length: 13 amino acids. CDR1 MNHNS and CDR2 SASEGT come from the germline V gene. V was pared by 5 bases and J by 4 bases, with 11 bases between. The CDR3 sequence: CASSWARGETQYF. Written as DNA, the CDR3 is TGTGCCAGCAGTTGGGCCAGGGGAGAGACCCAGTACTTC.

V and J are TRBV28 and TRBJ1-1; D unclear. Germline V CDR1 and CDR2: MDHEN, SYDVKM. Trimming cost V 10 bases and J 5 bases, with 14 bases left between them. The CDR3 loop spans 12 amino acids. CDR3: CATESLGTEAFF. CDR3 in DNA: TGTGCCACCGAAAGCTTAGGGACTGAAGCTTTCTTT.

The chain has TRBV6-5 and TRBJ1-2, with 7 bases matching TRBD1. Trimming took 5 bases from V and 6 from J; bases not matched to a gene: 9. Germline V gives CDR1 MNHEY, CDR2 SVGAGI. This CDR3 is built from 14 residues. The CDR3 coding sequence is TGTGCCAGCAGTCAAGCGGACAGGAGGGATGGCTACACCTTC. Amino acid sequence: CASSQADRRDGYTF.

The V gene is TRBV28, the J gene TRBJ2-1; D might be TRBD2 (6 bases). With 7 bases removed from V and 5 bases from J, the gap between germline ends came to 15 bases. This CDR3 is 14 amino acids long. Germline CDR1 and CDR2: MDHEN and SYDVKM. CDR3 coding DNA: TGTGCCAGCAAACTCGGGACTCCGAACAATGAGCAGTTCTTC. It encodes CASKLGTPNNEQFF.